This TCR beta chain is from a study of cytomegalovirus exposure and HLA in healthy donors (dated by TCRdb to 2016 to 2017). About the study as a whole: According to an earlier analysis of several hundred of the donors, about 170 million T cells yielded 100 million or so unique TCR beta sequences and 276 Gb of sequence data. Roughly 300 gigabases of sequencing data and tens of millions of unique TCR sequences were included in an early release covering roughly 600 HLA-typed donors. Among the approximately 400 genotyped donors, more than 70% belonged to the genetic ancestry cluster associated with self-reported Caucasian donors. The study was designed to test whether signatures of past pathogen exposure could be identified by cataloging public T cell receptors. The study profiled the T cell repertoires of more than 500 subjects by immunosequencing and related them to cytomegalovirus serostatus. A separate validation cohort of more than 100 different subjects was used in addition to the roughly 700-subject first cohort. To predict cytomegalovirus infection status, the study brought together high-throughput TCR immunosequencing, statistical association of individual TCRs with disease status, and machine learning. A later analysis re-examined previously published TCR beta repertoires from more than 600 donors and added high-resolution HLA genotyping to investigate patterns of TCR occurrence. Rather than using new phenotypic data, the later analysis identified candidate immune exposures from TCR beta sequences and from how often those sequences occurred across donors. An earlier analysis of approximately 640 of the donors applied high-throughput TCR beta sequencing to assess whether each TCR beta V gene segment acted as functional or pseudogenic. Donor age, sex, ethnicity and CMV serostatus were collected together with the repertoire data. In a later genetic analysis, genome-wide SNP genotypes for about 65% of the roughly 700 donors were used, and that subset was treated as a discovery cohort. Every repertoire in the discovery cohort had been generated on one and the same sequencing platform. Class I and class II HLA loci were covered by the typing at four-digit resolution. The number of typed donors differed by locus: roughly 620-640 for A, B, C, DRB1 and DQB1; 522 for DQA1; about 600 for DPA1; and 450 to 480 for DPB1. Five DR-DQ haplotypes were treated as single units for association and clustering because of strong linkage in the cohort. Among about 400 genotyped donors of the cohort, an average of approximately 240,000 unique TCR beta nucleotide sequences was sequenced per donor, of which roughly 18% were non-productive. What the authors observed across the whole study: Specific HLA alleles were associated with 15,000 to 20,000 TCR beta sequences at a false discovery rate of 0.05 in a later analysis. In a later analysis, HLA-associated TCR beta chains were found to be more clonally expanded and to have lower generation probabilities than equally common non-associated chains. This cohort had only TCR beta chains sequenced, and the lack of alpha or paired-chain data limited which features could be detected. Across donors, most TCR sequences were observed very rarely, whereas some public TCRs were present in many individuals. Assigning TCR associations to individual alleles was difficult when HLA alleles, especially DR and DQ, strongly co-occurred. The earlier analysis of fewer than 750 of the donors excluded roughly 17 rarely observed V segments, including chromosome 9 orphons, because counts were too low. A later analysis reported that several top co-occurrence clusters appeared linked to parvovirus B19, influenza, CMV and Epstein-Barr virus. Because the 87-base-pair reads could not distinguish some IMGT-functional V segments, including TRBV6-2 and TRBV6-3, those segments were excluded. A cluster of highly shared sequence variants was judged likely to represent a technical artifact of the sequencing pipeline. For the cohort, immune exposure information was limited to CMV serostatus. HLA typing was unavailable for some donors at each locus, so association tests used only the typed subset. Correlated functional status among segregating V segments might be attributable to linkage disequilibrium, but an unknown experimental factor could not be ruled out. Presence/absence analyses assumed roughly uniform sequencing depth across donors, an assumption that may not hold. The study listed around 160 TCR beta chains as associated with cytomegalovirus. Three of the identified cytomegalovirus-associated TCR beta chains were confirmed in vitro to be specific for cytomegalovirus antigens. An association between a missense DCLRE1C variant and V-gene and J-gene trimming of TCR beta chains was found in a later genetic analysis and replicated in an independent cohort. Most CMV-associated TCR beta chains appeared to be HLA-restricted in a later analysis, and the HLA associations seemed to be driven largely by CMV exposure. A later analysis found that TCR association rates varied across HLA loci, with DRB1 alleles showing the most associated TCRs and HLA-C alleles the fewest. According to the authors, the approach could potentially be generalized to other disease states and immunological phenotypes. A further reported finding was that TCR beta sequences accurately predicted the HLA-A and HLA-B alleles for most subjects in the first cohort. In a later genetic analysis, fewer N-insertions in productive TCRs were reported among donors in an Asian-associated ancestry cluster than the roughly 640-donor mean. The classifier was reported to diagnose cytomegalovirus status with high specificity and sensitivity in both the original and validation cohorts. Broadly in line with IMGT annotations, most TCR beta V segments showed up in productive rearrangements about 90% or about 30% of the time in an earlier analysis of under 700 of the donors.

Turning to this clone: The antigen it recognizes is unknown. Base quality data are lacking; no much larger clone is found one base away.

The library came from the immunoSEQ multiplex PCR assay. A mixture of 60 forward primers for TCR Vbeta segments and 13 reverse primers for TCR Jbeta segments was used in the multiplex PCR. The CDR3 region of rearranged TCR beta genes was amplified from genomic DNA with a multiplex PCR assay. Amplified TCR beta libraries were sequenced as 87-base-pair reads on the Illumina HiSeq System. Per the original workflow: Across the roughly 670 repertoires, a later analysis counted 60 million to 90 million unique TCR beta chains, roughly 11 million of which were shared by at least two donors. Raw reads were error-corrected and collapsed into unique sequences by a nearest-neighbor algorithm in which closely related sequences were merged to remove PCR and sequencing errors. CDR3 sequences were aligned to IMGT reference sequences to assign V, D and J gene segments. Each retained sequence needed at least a six-nucleotide match to both a V gene segment and a J gene segment. Rearrangements were classified as productive when the CDR3 lacked stop codons and remained in frame with V and J, and all other rearrangements were classified as non-productive. CDR3 was defined by IMGT convention, running from the second conserved V-encoded cysteine to the conserved J-encoded phenylalanine. In an earlier analysis of around 640 of the donors, sequences lacking an unambiguous match to a single V gene segment were excluded. An earlier analysis of fewer than 750 of the donors classified V segments as functional when productive rearrangements were above 56.7% and as segregating when the standard deviation between donors was above 5%. A statistical classification framework was built to diagnose cytomegalovirus status from the catalog of TCR beta chain sequences. A later analysis assigned V and J genes by comparing TCR nucleotide sequences with IMGT/GENE-DB human TR gene sequences. Using the TCRdist pipeline, a later analysis assigned CDR3 sequences along with most-parsimonious VDJ recombination scenarios. In a later analysis, each TCR beta chain was defined by its CDR3 amino acid sequence together with its V-gene family, and reads lacking a unique V-gene family were excluded. To address suspected cross-contamination and a sequencing artifact, a later analysis removed under 600 highly shared, low-generation-probability nucleotide sequences. For each public chain, a later analysis derived a clonal expansion index from normalized ranks of inferred template counts within each repertoire. In a later analysis, generation probabilities were computed using a VDJ recombination model fitted to out-of-frame rearrangements, and the results were checked against IGoR. In a later analysis, TCR-TCR, TCR-HLA and TCR-CMV co-occurrence was scored with hypergeometric tests, and a repertoire-size bias correction was applied to TCR pairs. A later analysis estimated false discovery rates by permuting HLA or CMV assignments 20 times. In a later analysis, co-occurring TCRs were grouped using DBSCAN, and TCRdist sequence similarity was added for clustering within HLA-allele-positive subsets. Repertoires with fewer than 30,000 or more than 120,000 public chains were left out of co-occurrence clustering, as were about 5 repertoires with anomalous nucleotide sharing. As stored in TCRdb, this immuneACCESS dataset retains in-frame rearrangements with V and J assigned. A fraction of the clones does not appear; measured against another copy, unresolved V genes explain less than half of the discrepancy, and the remainder lacks a known reason. V and J calls plus clone size are reproduced from that table; the DNA served to infer D and trimming. The sample contains 90,000 or so clones, roughly 85% of them found a single time. The ten largest clonotypes hold 6% of the sample.

The cohort consisted of some 730 healthy bone marrow donors. At the time of sampling, all cohort members were nominally healthy, though unrecorded immune exposures were likely present. The donor was CMV seronegative and belonged to the group of 352 seronegative cohort members. A peripheral blood sample was provided by each donor, and peripheral blood mononuclear cells were used for TCR beta sequencing. Genomic DNA was extracted from the blood cell samples with the Qiagen DNeasy Blood Extraction Kit. Reading from cysteine to phenylalanine, the CDR3 counts 14 amino acids. Kept here is only the CDR3 DNA, which spans 42 bases and is read in frame from base 1. CDR1 and CDR2 are drawn from the germline V gene: MNHEY, SVGAGI. V and J lose 2 bases and 6 bases, and a span of 13 bases separates them.

Material for sequencing was PBMCs. Rearrangement joined TRBV6-5 to TRBJ1-1, with TRBD1 as a weak D call on 6 bases. This receptor was taken from a female donor in good health and CMV-seronegative. For the CDR3, the sequence is CASSYDAGGAEAFF. DNA sequence: TGTGCCAGCAGTTACGATGCGGGGGGCGCTGAAGCTTTCTTT.